The 2 T cell receptor beta chains below all came from one sample that was sequenced in a study of T cells in Graves' hyperthyroidism and ophthalmopathy. Template material for amplifying TCR beta CDR3 regions consisted of RNA transcripts. A first-round RT-PCR of the TCR CDR3 used the HTBI primer set. MiXCR, applied by TCRdb to the multiplex PCR reads, yields one record per CDR3 protein. The sample lists hundreds of thousands of distinct CDR3 sequences; approximately 19% were seen once. Material for sequencing was blood. These receptors originate from a woman aged 50 to 60 with Graves' hyperthyroidism that later progressed to Graves' ophthalmopathy.

CDR3 residues: CASSSFQGTDTQYF. CDR3 bases: TGTGCCAGCAGCTCATTTCAGGGCACAGATACGCAGTATTTT. The gene calls are TRBV6-2 or TRBV6-3 and TRBJ2-3; D gene ambiguous. Germline V gives CDR1 MNHEY, CDR2 SVGEGT. The CDR3 extends over 14 amino acids. The V and J ends lost 6 bases and 1 base respectively, with 11 bases between them.

The J gene is TRBJ1-2, the V gene TRBV12-3 or TRBV12-4; D is perhaps TRBD1 (6 bases). The length of the CDR3 is 11 residues. V dropped 5 bases and J dropped 7 bases, with 8 bases sitting between them. DNA for the CDR3: TGTGCCAGCAGTAAACAGGGTGGCTACACCTTC. Translated, it gives CASSKQGGYTF.